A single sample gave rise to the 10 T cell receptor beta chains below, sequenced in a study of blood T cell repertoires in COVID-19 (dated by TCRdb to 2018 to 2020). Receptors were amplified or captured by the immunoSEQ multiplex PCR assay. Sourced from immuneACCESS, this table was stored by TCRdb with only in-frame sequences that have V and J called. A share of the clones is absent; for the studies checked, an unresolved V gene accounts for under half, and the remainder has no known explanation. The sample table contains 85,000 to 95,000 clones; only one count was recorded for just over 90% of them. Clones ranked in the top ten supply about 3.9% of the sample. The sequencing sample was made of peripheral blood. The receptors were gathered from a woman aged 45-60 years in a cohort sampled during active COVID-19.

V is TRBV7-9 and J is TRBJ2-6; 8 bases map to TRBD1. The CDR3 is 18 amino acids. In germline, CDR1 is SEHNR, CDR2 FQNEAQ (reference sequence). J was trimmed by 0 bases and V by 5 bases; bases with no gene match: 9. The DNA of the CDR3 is TGTGCCAGCAGCCAAACGGGACAGGCCTTCTCTGGGGCCAACGTCCTGACTTTC. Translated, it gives CASSQTGQAFSGANVLTF.

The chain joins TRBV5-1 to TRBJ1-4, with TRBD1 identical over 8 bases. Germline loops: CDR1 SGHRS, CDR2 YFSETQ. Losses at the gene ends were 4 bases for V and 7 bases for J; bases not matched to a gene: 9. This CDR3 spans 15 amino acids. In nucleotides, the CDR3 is TGCGCCAGCAGCGCCGCAGGGGGCTTAGGTGAAAAACTGTTTTTT. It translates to CASSAAGGLGEKLFF.

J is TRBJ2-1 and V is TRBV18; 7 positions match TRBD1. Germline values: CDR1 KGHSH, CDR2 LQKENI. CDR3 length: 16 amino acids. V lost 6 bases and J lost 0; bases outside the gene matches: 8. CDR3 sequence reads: CASSPPGQSSYNEQFF. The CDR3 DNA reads TGTGCCAGCTCCCCTCCGGGACAGAGCTCCTACAATGAGCAGTTCTTC.

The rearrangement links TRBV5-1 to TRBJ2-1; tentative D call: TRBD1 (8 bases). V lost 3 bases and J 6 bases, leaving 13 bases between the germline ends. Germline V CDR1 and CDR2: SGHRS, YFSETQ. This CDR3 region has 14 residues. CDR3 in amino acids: CASSWGGQANEQFF. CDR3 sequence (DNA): TGCGCCAGCAGCTGGGGGGGACAGGCCAATGAGCAGTTCTTC.

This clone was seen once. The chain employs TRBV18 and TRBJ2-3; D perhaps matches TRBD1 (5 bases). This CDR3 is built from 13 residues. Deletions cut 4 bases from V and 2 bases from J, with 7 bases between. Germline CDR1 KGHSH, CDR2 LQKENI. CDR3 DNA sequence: TGTGCCAGCTCACGACAGAACACAGATACGCAGTATTTT. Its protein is CASSRQNTDTQYF.

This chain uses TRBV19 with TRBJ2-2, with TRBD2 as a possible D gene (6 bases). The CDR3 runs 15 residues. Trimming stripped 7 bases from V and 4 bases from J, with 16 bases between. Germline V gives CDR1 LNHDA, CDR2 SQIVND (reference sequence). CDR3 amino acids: CASKKGRTGTGELFF. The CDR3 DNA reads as TGTGCCAGTAAAAAAGGGAGGACTGGCACCGGGGAGCTGTTTTTT.

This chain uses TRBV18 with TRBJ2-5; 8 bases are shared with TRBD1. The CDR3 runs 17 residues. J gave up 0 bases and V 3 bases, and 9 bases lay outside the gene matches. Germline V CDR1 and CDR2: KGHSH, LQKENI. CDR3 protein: CASSPSDRGSYQETQYF. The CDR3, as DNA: TGTGCCAGCTCACCGTCCGACAGGGGTTCGTACCAAGAGACCCAGTACTTC.

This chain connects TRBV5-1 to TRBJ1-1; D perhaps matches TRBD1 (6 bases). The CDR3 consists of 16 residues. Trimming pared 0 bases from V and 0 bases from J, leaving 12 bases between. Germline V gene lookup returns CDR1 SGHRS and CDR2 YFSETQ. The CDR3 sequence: CASSLGTGQMNTEAFF. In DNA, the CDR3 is TGCGCCAGCAGCTTGGGTACCGGACAGATGAACACTGAAGCTTTCTTT.

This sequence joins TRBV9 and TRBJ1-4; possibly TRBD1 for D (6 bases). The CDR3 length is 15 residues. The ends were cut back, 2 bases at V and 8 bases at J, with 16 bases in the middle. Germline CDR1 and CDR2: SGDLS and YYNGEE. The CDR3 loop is CASSVGEGGGEKLFF. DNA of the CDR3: TGTGCCAGCAGCGTCGGGGAGGGGGGCGGAGAAAAACTGTTTTTT. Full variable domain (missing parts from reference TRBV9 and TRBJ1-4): DSGVTQTPKHLITATGQRVTLRCSPRSGDLSVYWYQQSLDQGLQFLIQYYNGEERAKGNILERFSAQQFPDLHSELNLSSLELGDSALYFCASSVGEGGGEKLFFGSGTQLSVL.

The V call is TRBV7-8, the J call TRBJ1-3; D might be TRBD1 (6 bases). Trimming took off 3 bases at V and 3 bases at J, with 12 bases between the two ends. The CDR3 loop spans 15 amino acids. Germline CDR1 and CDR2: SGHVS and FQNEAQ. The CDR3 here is CASSLSWGLGNTIYF. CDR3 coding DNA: TGTGCCAGCAGCTTGAGCTGGGGGCTTGGAAACACCATATATTTT.